Below are 5 T cell receptor beta chains sequenced from a single sample in a study of T cell changes during pregnancy in multiple sclerosis. The protocol was immunoSEQ multiplex PCR, while the TCRdb copy is restricted to in-frame clones and leaves out a portion. The sample gives 80,000 to 100,000 clones, approximately 93% of which show up once; roughly 0.99% is in the top ten. The material was peripheral blood, obtained after pregnancy. These receptor sequences come from a female donor with multiple sclerosis, enrolled in a pregnancy study.

The V and J genes are TRBV6-1 and TRBJ2-7; D is possibly TRBD1 (6 bases). Trimming removed 7 bases at V and 4 bases at J, with 20 bases between. The CDR3 spans 15 residues. From germline, CDR1 is MNHNS and CDR2 SASEGT. The CDR3 DNA is TGTGCCAGCATCTTACGAACAGGGTCCGATTACGAGCAGTACTTC. Translating it yields CASILRTGSDYEQYF.

The J gene is TRBJ1-1, the V gene TRBV30; no clear D gene. Germline loops: CDR1 GTSNPN, CDR2 SVGIG (reference sequence). This CDR3 region has 14 residues. Trimming left V 0 bases short and J 4 bases short, with 12 bases between. This CDR3 reads CAWSVIGVSTEAFF. The CDR3 DNA follows: TGTGCCTGGAGTGTAATCGGGGTTTCCACTGAAGCTTTCTTT.

The table lists this clone with a count of one. This rearrangement joins TRBV18 to TRBJ2-3, with a weak D call TRBD2 (6 bases). Germline CDR1 is KGHSH and CDR2 is LQKENI. Trimming removed 2 bases from V and 1 base from J, with 10 bases in between. The CDR3 loop spans 15 amino acids. The CDR3 here is CASSPNERGTDTQYF. The CDR3 nucleotides read TGTGCCAGCTCACCAAACGAGCGGGGCACAGATACGCAGTATTTT.

The J gene is TRBJ2-5, the V gene TRBV7-8; 13 nucleotides align to TRBD2. The CDR3 is made up of 16 amino acids. V gave up 5 bases and J gave up 2 bases; unmatched junction bases: 5. Germline V gives CDR1 SGHVS, CDR2 FQNEAQ. The CDR3 here is CASSATSGRWQETQYF. In DNA, the CDR3 is TGTGCCAGCAGCGCGACTAGCGGGAGGTGGCAAGAGACCCAGTACTTC.

V is TRBV19 and J is TRBJ2-3; 12 positions match TRBD2. Germline CDR1 LNHDA, CDR2 SQIVND (reference sequence). This CDR3 has 18 residues. V lost 3 bases to trimming and J lost 0 bases; unmatched junction nucleotides: 7. The CDR3 sequence is CASSIGLAGGWSTDTQYF. The DNA for the CDR3 is TGTGCCAGTAGTATTGGGCTAGCGGGAGGGTGGAGCACAGATACGCAGTATTTT.